The sequence of this T cell receptor beta chain was determined in a study of cytomegalovirus exposure and HLA in healthy donors. Whole-study results and caveats: Sequences of the TCR beta chain were said to predict the HLA-A and HLA-B alleles of most subjects accurately. Likely technical artifact: a cluster of highly shared sequence variants. Indistinguishable V segments, including TRBV6-2 and TRBV6-3, were excluded. The classifier reportedly diagnosed cytomegalovirus status with high sensitivity and specificity.

In the case of this clone: Its antigen is currently unknown.

J gave up 2 bases and V 6 bases, and 6 bases lay outside the gene matches. Looked up from germline, CDR1 is MNHNY and CDR2 is SVGAGI (reference sequence). The CDR3 has 15 amino acids. The PCR used 60 Vbeta and 13 Jbeta primers. Sequencing was performed with immunoSEQ multiplex PCR; in TCRdb, only in-frame clones are kept and a portion is missing. This table holds roughly 150,000 clones, around 68% found once. The chain combines TRBV6-6 with TRBJ2-1; 8 bases fit TRBD2. Sequenced sample: PBMCs. The TCR originated in a man aged 25-40 years in good health and CMV-seropositive. CDR3 in DNA: TGTGCCAGCAGCCCCACTAGCGGAACCTACAATGAGCAGTTCTTC. It yields the protein CASSPTSGTYNEQFF.